This T cell receptor (beta chain) comes out of a study of CD8+ T cells in alopecia areata. Overall study findings and caveats: Higher clonality than in normal scalp was seen in lesional scalp, especially alopecia totalis/universalis.

Extraction of RNA preceded its reverse transcription into cDNA, which served as the sequencing template. This table comes from immunoSEQ multiplex PCR, and its TCRdb copy is limited to in-frame clones, with some not included. This table has more than 90,000 clones, less than 45% appearing once. The length of the CDR3 is 13 residues. CDR1 and CDR2 from the germline V gene are SNHLY and FYNNEI. V was pared by 6 bases and J by 5 bases, with 11 bases between. In the case of this clone: Antigen unknown.

Peripheral blood, together with lesional scalp punch biopsies, was collected from alopecia areata patients. The material sequenced was CD4+ T cells sorted from blood. The V gene is TRBV2, the J gene TRBJ2-1, with D perhaps TRBD1 or TRBD2 (6 bases each). The TCR originated in a human donor with alopecia areata. CDR3 in DNA: TGTGCCAGCAGCCTAAGGGGGGACAATGAGCAGTTCTTC. Protein product: CASSLRGDNEQFF.